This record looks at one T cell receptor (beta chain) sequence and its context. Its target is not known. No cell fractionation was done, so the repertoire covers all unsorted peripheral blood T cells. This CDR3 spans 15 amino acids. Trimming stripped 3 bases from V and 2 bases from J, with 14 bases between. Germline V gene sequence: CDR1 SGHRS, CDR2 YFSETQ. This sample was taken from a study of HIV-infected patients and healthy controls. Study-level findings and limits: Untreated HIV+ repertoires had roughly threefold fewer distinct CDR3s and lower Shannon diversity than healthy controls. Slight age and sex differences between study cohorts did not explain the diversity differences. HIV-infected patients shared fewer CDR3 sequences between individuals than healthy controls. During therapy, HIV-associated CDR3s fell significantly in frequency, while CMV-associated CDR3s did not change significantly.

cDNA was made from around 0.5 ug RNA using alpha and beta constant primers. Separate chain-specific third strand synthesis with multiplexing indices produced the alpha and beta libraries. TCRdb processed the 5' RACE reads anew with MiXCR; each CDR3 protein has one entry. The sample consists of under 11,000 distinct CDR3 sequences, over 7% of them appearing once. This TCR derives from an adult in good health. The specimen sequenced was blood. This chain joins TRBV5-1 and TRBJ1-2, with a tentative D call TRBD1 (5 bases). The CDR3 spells CASSWDGGTNYGYTF. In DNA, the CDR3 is TGCGCCAGCAGCTGGGACGGGGGAACCAACTATGGCTACACCTTC.